Listed below are T cell receptor beta chains from one sample, sequenced in a study of shared clonotypes between healthy human individuals. The protocol was immunoSEQ multiplex PCR, while the TCRdb copy is restricted to in-frame clones and leaves out a portion. Of about 380,000 clones listed, 95% to 97% are singletons. What was sequenced was memory CD8+ T cells sorted from blood. The source is a man younger than 40 in good health. CDR3s include the opening cysteine and the closing phenylalanine or tryptophan. D genes are given only for firm matches. Expanded clones are given a class, and other clones once, few, many or no size at all.

D gene	V gene	clone size	J gene	CDR3 protein	CDR3 DNA
NA	TRBV6-5	NA	TRBJ2-7	CASSYGGNSYEQYF	TGTGCCAGCAGTTATGGGGGGAACTCCTACGAGCAGTACTTC
NA	TRBV4-1	NA	TRBJ1-5	CASSLLFPLNQPQHF	TGCGCCAGCAGCCTCCTCTTCCCCCTCAATCAGCCCCAGCATTTT
NA	TRBV11-2	NA	TRBJ2-7	CASTPLWAFYEQYF	TGTGCCAGCACCCCTCTCTGGGCGTTCTACGAGCAGTACTTC
NA	TRBV28	NA	TRBJ1-2	CASSLRGTPSSYGYTF	TGTGCCAGCAGTCTCCGAGGGACGCCCTCCTCATATGGCTACACCTTC
TRBD2	TRBV10-1	NA	TRBJ2-7	CASSPTSGRSYEQYF	TGCGCCAGCAGCCCCACTAGCGGGAGGTCCTACGAGCAGTACTTC
NA	TRBV7-9	NA	TRBJ2-4	CASSQGIIQYF	TGTGCCAGCAGCCAGGGAATCATTCAGTACTTC
NA	TRBV19	NA	TRBJ2-3	CASSKLEGDINTQYF	TGTGCCAGTAGTAAGTTGGAGGGGGACATAAATACGCAGTATTTT
NA	TRBV28	NA	TRBJ2-7	CASSFSGTYEQYF	TGTGCCAGCAGTTTCTCAGGGACCTACGAGCAGTACTTC
NA	TRBV6-5	NA	TRBJ2-3	CASSYSTGLLTDTQYF	TGTGCCAGCAGTTACAGTACGGGGCTCTTGACAGATACGCAGTATTTT
NA	TRBV5-1	NA	TRBJ2-7	CASSPMRVEGEQYF	TGCGCCAGCAGCCCTATGAGAGTTGAGGGCGAGCAGTACTTC
NA	TRBV5-1	NA	TRBJ1-1	CASSSTGGNTEAFF	TGCGCCAGCAGCTCGACAGGTGGGAACACTGAAGCTTTCTTT
NA	TRBV5-1	NA	TRBJ2-5	CASSFKGTETQYF	TGCGCCAGCAGCTTCAAGGGTACGGAGACCCAGTACTTC
TRBD1	TRBV30	once	TRBJ1-4	CAWGTGLMSEKLFF	TGTGCCTGGGGGACAGGGCTTATGAGTGAAAAACTGTTTTTT
NA	TRBV28	once	TRBJ2-7	CASRPIALPLYEQYF	TGTGCCAGCAGGCCTATAGCCCTACCCCTTTACGAGCAGTACTTC
TRBD2	TRBV18	NA	TRBJ2-3	CASSPFFKTSGTADTQYF	TGTGCCAGCTCACCATTTTTCAAGACTAGCGGGACGGCAGATACGCAGTATTTT
NA	TRBV2	NA	TRBJ2-3	CARRDTGGTDTQYF	TGTGCCAGGAGGGATACGGGAGGCACAGATACGCAGTATTTT